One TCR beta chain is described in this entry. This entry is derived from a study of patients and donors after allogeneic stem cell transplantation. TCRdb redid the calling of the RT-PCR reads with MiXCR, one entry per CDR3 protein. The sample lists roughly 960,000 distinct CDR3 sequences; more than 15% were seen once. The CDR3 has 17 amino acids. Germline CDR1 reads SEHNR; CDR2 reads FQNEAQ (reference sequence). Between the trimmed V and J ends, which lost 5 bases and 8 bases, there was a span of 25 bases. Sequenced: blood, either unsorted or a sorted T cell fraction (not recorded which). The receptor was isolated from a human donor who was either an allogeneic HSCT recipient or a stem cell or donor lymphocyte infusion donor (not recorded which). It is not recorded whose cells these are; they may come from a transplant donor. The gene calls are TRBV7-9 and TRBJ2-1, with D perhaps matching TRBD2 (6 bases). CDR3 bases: TGTGCCAGCAGCCTTCCGAGCGGGCGGCCCCGTACGGATGAGCAGTTCTTC. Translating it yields CASSLPSGRPRTDEQFF.